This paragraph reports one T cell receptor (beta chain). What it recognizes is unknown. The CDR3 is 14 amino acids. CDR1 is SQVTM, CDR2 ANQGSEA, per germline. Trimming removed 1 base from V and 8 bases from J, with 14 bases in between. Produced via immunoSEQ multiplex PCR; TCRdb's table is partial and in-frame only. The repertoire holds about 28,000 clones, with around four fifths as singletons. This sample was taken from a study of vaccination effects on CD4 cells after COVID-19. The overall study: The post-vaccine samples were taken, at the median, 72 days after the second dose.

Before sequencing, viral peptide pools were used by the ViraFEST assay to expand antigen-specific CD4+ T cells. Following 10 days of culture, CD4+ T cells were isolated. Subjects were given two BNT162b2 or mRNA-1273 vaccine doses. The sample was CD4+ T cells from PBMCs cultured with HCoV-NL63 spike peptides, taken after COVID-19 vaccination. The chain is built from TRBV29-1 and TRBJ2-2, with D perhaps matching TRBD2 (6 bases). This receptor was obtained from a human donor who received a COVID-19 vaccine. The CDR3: CSVEVGGVAGELFF. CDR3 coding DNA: TGCAGCGTTGAAGTAGGAGGGGTCGCAGGGGAGCTGTTTTTT.